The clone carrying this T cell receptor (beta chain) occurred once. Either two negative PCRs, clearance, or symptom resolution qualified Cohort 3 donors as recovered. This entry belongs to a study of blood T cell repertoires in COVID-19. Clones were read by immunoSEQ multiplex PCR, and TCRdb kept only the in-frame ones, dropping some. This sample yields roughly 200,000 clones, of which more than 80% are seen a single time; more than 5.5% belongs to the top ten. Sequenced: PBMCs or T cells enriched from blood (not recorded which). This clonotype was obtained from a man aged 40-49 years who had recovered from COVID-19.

The CDR3, as DNA: TGTGCCAGCAGCGTTGGGACAGAAGAGACCCAGTACTTC. This encodes CASSVGTEETQYF. V gene TRBV5-5 combines with J gene TRBJ2-5; 7 positions agree with TRBD1. J lost 3 bases, V lost 4 bases, and 3 bases had no gene match. The CDR3 consists of 13 residues. Germline loops: CDR1 SGHKS, CDR2 YYEKEE (reference sequence).